The 27 T cell receptor beta chains below were found in one sample sequenced in a study of long-term antiretroviral therapy in people with HIV. The run of the v3.0 immunoSEQ assay was at survey level. Libraries were prepared by immunoSEQ multiplex PCR; TCRdb keeps only in-frame clonotypes and omits some of them. The sample contains about 22,000 clones, roughly four fifths of which appear only once. The source material was unsorted PBMCs, sampled 0.5 years before starting antiretroviral therapy. Receptor source: a man aged 35 to 55 with HIV.

This rearrangement joins TRBV5-1 to TRBJ2-7, with 7 bases that match TRBD1. The CDR3 has 12 residues. The V gene's germline CDR1 is SGHRS and CDR2 YFSETQ. V gave up 5 bases and J gave up 4 bases; unmatched junction bases: 3. The CDR3 nucleotides read TGCGCCAGCAGTAGACAGGGTTACGAGCAGTACTTC. It encodes CASSRQGYEQYF.

The CDR3 here is CASSFTGSDEKLFF. The CDR3 coding sequence is TGTGCCAGCAGCTTTACAGGGTCGGATGAAAAACTGTTTTTT. This chain links TRBV13 with TRBJ1-4, with D possibly being TRBD1 (6 bases). V lost 3 bases, J lost 6 bases, and 11 bases lay in between. This CDR3 has 14 residues. Germline V CDR1 and CDR2: PRHDT, FYEKMQ (reference sequence).

The chain joins TRBV2 to TRBJ2-2; tentative D call: TRBD1 (5 bases). Trimming shortened V by 6 bases and J by 0 bases, and 14 bases separated the two germline ends. Germline V gene sequence: CDR1 SNHLY, CDR2 FYNNEI. The CDR3 extends over 16 amino acids. This CDR3 reads CASSRLQGSNTGELFF. DNA for the CDR3: TGTGCCAGCAGCCGCCTGCAGGGATCGAACACCGGGGAGCTGTTTTTT. Looking up the rest from reference TRBV2 and TRBJ2-2 gives the full variable domain: EPEVTQTPSHQVTQMGQEVILRCVPISNHLYFYWYRQILGQKVEFLVSFYNNEISEKSEIFDDQFSVERPDGSNFTLKIRSTKLEDSAMYFCASSRLQGSNTGELFFGEGSRLTVL.

This clone was recorded only once. V and J are TRBV29-1 and TRBJ1-1, with D possibly being TRBD1 (5 bases). V lost 4 bases to trimming and J lost 1 base, with 10 bases between them. The CDR3 runs to 13 residues. Per the germline V gene, CDR1 is SQVTM and CDR2 is ANQGSEA. The CDR3 coding sequence is TGCAGCGTTGGTGAAGGGGCGAACACTGAAGCTTTCTTT. Amino acids: CSVGEGANTEAFF.

The chain links TRBV13 to TRBJ1-1; D is possibly TRBD1 (5 bases). CDR1 is PRHDT and CDR2 is FYEKMQ in the germline V gene (reference sequence). Trimming took off 4 bases at V and 4 bases at J, with 13 bases between the two ends. The CDR3 runs to 14 residues. The CDR3 region is CASSSAQGITEAFF. In nucleotides, the CDR3 is TGTGCCAGCAGCTCTGCGCAGGGAATCACTGAAGCTTTCTTT.

This clone was counted between two and nine times. This chain links TRBV5-1 with TRBJ1-2; D is possibly TRBD1 (6 bases). This CDR3 region has 15 residues. Germline V lookup: CDR1 SGHRS, CDR2 YFSETQ. V was trimmed by 3 bases and J by 0 bases, leaving 12 bases between them. The CDR3: CASSSYRDSNYGYTF. CDR3 sequence (DNA): TGCGCCAGCAGCTCGTACAGGGATTCTAACTATGGCTACACCTTC.

The chain carries TRBV18 and TRBJ2-7; TRBD2 matches 9 bases. With 4 bases clipped from V and 2 bases from J, the junction kept 3 bases outside the gene matches. Germline V gives CDR1 KGHSH, CDR2 LQKENI. CDR3 length equals 14 residues. As DNA, the CDR3 is TGTGCCAGCTCACTAGCGGGGGCCGCCTACGAGCAGTACTTC. This codes for CASSLAGAAYEQYF.

The J gene is TRBJ1-2, the V gene TRBV28; the D is unclear. Deletions cut 2 bases from V and 8 bases from J, with 6 bases between. The CDR3 is made up of 11 amino acids. The germline gives CDR1 MDHEN, CDR2 SYDVKM. The chain's CDR3 is CASSLRHGYTF. The CDR3 nucleotides are TGTGCCAGCAGTTTAAGGCACGGCTACACCTTC.

The chain is built from TRBV9 and TRBJ1-1; D perhaps matches TRBD1 (5 bases). This CDR3 has 15 residues. Germline CDR1 is SGDLS and CDR2 is YYNGEE. The germline V and J ends were trimmed by 3 bases and 2 bases, with 14 bases remaining between them. CDR3 loop: CASSASGTANTEAFF. The CDR3 DNA is TGTGCCAGCAGCGCCTCCGGGACCGCCAACACTGAAGCTTTCTTT.

This clone occurred once. The chain combines TRBV11-2 with TRBJ2-5; weak D call: TRBD2 (6 bases). The CDR3 contains 13 residues. V was cut by 0 bases and J by 5 bases, with 7 bases left in between. Germline V gene sequence: CDR1 SGHAT, CDR2 FQNNGV. The CDR3 region is CASSLDGRETQYF. Written as DNA, the CDR3 is TGTGCCAGCAGCTTAGATGGGAGGGAGACCCAGTACTTC.

The rearrangement joins TRBV7-9 to TRBJ1-2; weak D call: TRBD1 (5 bases). V was clipped by 2 bases and J by 4 bases, with 14 bases between them. The CDR3 is 15 amino acids. From germline, CDR1 is SEHNR and CDR2 FQNEAQ (reference sequence). The CDR3 bases are TGTGCCAGCAGCTTATCCCCCGGGGCTGCCTATGGCTACACCTTC. It codes for CASSLSPGAAYGYTF.

By share, this clone counts as medium-sized. The chain links TRBV19 to TRBJ1-2, with TRBD1 as a possible D gene (5 bases). Germline-derived CDR1 and CDR2 are LNHDA and SQIVND (reference sequence). The CDR3 is made up of 14 amino acids. Trimming left V 9 bases short and J 4 bases short, with 18 bases between. The CDR3 here is CASHQGWRSYGYTF. In DNA form, the CDR3 reads TGTGCCAGCCACCAGGGATGGAGGAGCTATGGCTACACCTTC.

The rearrangement uses TRBV6-5 and TRBJ2-7; 10 bases are a match to TRBD1. CDR1 is MNHEY and CDR2 is SVGAGI in the germline V gene. The J segment lost 7 bases and the V segment lost 0 bases, leaving 3 bases of the junction unmatched. CDR3 size: 14 residues. The CDR3 DNA reads TGTGCCAGCAGTTACTCTGGGACAGGGGATGAGCAGTACTTC. This gives the protein CASSYSGTGDEQYF.

The genes are TRBV18 and TRBJ2-7; TRBD1 is a possible D gene (5 bases). CDR3 length: 17 residues. V was shortened by 0 bases and J by 1 base, with 16 bases between the two germline ends. Germline loops: CDR1 KGHSH, CDR2 LQKENI. The CDR3 bases are TGTGCCAGCTCACCACCGAGGCAGGGTCACCCATCCTACGAGCAGTACTTC. It codes for CASSPPRQGHPSYEQYF.

In this sample, this clone turned up once. The chain employs TRBV27 and TRBJ1-1; D gene uncertain. V lost 0 bases and J 3 bases, leaving 8 bases between the germline ends. The CDR3 spans 14 residues. CDR1 and CDR2 (germline): MNHEY, SMNVEV (reference sequence). CDR3 in DNA: TGTGCCAGCAGTTTATCGAGTACCTACACTGAAGCTTTCTTT. Amino acid sequence: CASSLSSTYTEAFF.

The rearrangement links TRBV15 to TRBJ2-7; D is undetermined. CDR1 and CDR2 from the germline V gene are LNHNV and YYDKDF (reference sequence). Trimming removed 4 bases at V and 4 bases at J, with 11 bases between. This CDR3 has 13 amino acids. The CDR3 DNA reads as TGTGCCACCAGCACAAGACACAGTTACGAGCAGTACTTC. Translation: CATSTRHSYEQYF.

CDR3 loop: CASNNPPTHEQYF. CDR3 in DNA: TGTGCCAGCAATAACCCGCCGACCCACGAGCAGTACTTC. The rearrangement uses TRBV6-5 and TRBJ2-7, with D uncertain. Trimming removed 7 bases from V and 5 bases from J, with 15 bases in between. From germline, CDR1 is MNHEY and CDR2 SVGAGI. CDR3 length equals 13 residues.

This chain joins TRBV30 and TRBJ1-3, with D perhaps matching TRBD1 (6 bases). V gave up 7 bases and J gave up 4 bases, with 17 bases separating them. In germline, CDR1 is GTSNPN, CDR2 SVGIG (reference sequence). The CDR3 runs to 14 residues. The CDR3 loop reads CAFHRGAGGNTIYF. In DNA, the CDR3 is TGTGCCTTTCACCGGGGGGCTGGAGGAAACACCATATATTTT.

This clone appeared a single time. V gene TRBV5-6 combines with J gene TRBJ1-2, with 9 bases aligning to TRBD1. The CDR3 covers 13 residues. The V gene end was trimmed by 5 bases and the J gene end by 8 bases; junction bases not matched to a gene: 7. Germline V gene lookup returns CDR1 SGHDT and CDR2 YYEEEE. CDR3 in DNA: TGTGCCAGCAGGCAACAGGGGGCGGCCGGCTACACCTTC. Its protein product is CASRQQGAAGYTF.

V is TRBV11-2 and J is TRBJ1-1; no firm D call. The CDR3 loop spans 12 amino acids. Trimming removed 2 bases at V and 5 bases at J, with 6 bases between. The V gene's germline CDR1 is SGHAT and CDR2 FQNNGV. As DNA, the CDR3 is TGTGCCAGCAGCTTAAGATCGACTGAAGCTTTCTTT. The encoded protein is CASSLRSTEAFF.

This sequence joins TRBV29-1 and TRBJ2-7, with D possibly matching TRBD1 (6 bases). Trimming shortened V by 2 bases and J by 3 bases, and 11 bases separated the two germline ends. Germline V gene data show CDR1 as SQVTM and CDR2 as ANQGSEA. This CDR3 has 13 amino acids. The DNA of the CDR3 is TGCAGCGTTGAAAAGACAGGTCGCTACGAGCAGTACTTC. Translation: CSVEKTGRYEQYF.

The chain has TRBV4-1 and TRBJ2-2, with 13 nucleotides matching TRBD2. This CDR3 is built from 18 residues. The J segment lost 4 bases and the V segment lost 4 bases, leaving 9 bases of the junction unmatched. The germline V gene has CDR1 MGHRA and CDR2 YSYEKL. The CDR3 coding sequence is TGCGCCAGCAGCCTAGCAGGACTAGCGGGGGCCATCACCGGGGAGCTGTTTTTT. Translating it yields CASSLAGLAGAITGELFF.

J is TRBJ2-2 and V is TRBV6-6, with D possibly TRBD2 on 5 matching bases. Germline loops: CDR1 MNHNY, CDR2 SVGAGI (reference sequence). V lost 7 bases and J lost 3, with 15 bases in between. CDR3 size: 15 residues. In nucleotides, the CDR3 is TGTGCCAGCATCCTCAGAGGAGGTTACACCGGGGAGCTGTTTTTT. Amino acids: CASILRGGYTGELFF.

This chain joins TRBV28 and TRBJ2-1; weak D call: TRBD1 (6 bases). The CDR3 has 16 residues. The V end lost 4 bases, the J end lost 1 base, and 14 bases lay between the germline ends. Germline CDR1 and CDR2: MDHEN and SYDVKM. CDR3 sequence: CASSYRQEPSYNEQFF. CDR3 in DNA: TGTGCCAGCAGTTATCGACAGGAACCTTCCTACAATGAGCAGTTCTTC.

This sequence joins TRBV28 and TRBJ2-4; TRBD1 matches 7 bases. Germline assignment: CDR1 MDHEN and CDR2 SYDVKM. The V gene end was trimmed by 8 bases and the J gene end by 3 bases; junction bases not matched to a gene: 10. This CDR3 has 15 amino acids. DNA of the CDR3: TGTGCCAGCTCCTTTGACAGGGTGGACAAAAACATTCAGTACTTC. It encodes CASSFDRVDKNIQYF. The full variable domain, its missing parts supplied by reference TRBV28 and TRBJ2-4, is DVKVTQSSRYLVKRTGEKVFLECVQDMDHENMFWYRQDPGLGLRLIYFSYDVKMKEKGDIPEGYSVSREKKERFSLILESASTNQTSMYLCASSFDRVDKNIQYFGAGTRLSVL.

This chain uses TRBV9 with TRBJ2-2, with no clear D. The CDR3 runs to 13 residues. Trimming left V 0 bases short and J 5 bases short, with 5 bases between. Germline CDR1 is SGDLS and CDR2 is YYNGEE. The CDR3 coding sequence is TGTGCCAGCAGCGTAGGGGGAACCGGGGAGCTGTTTTTT. It yields the protein CASSVGGTGELFF.

The chain recombines TRBV9 with TRBJ2-5; 8 bases agree with TRBD1. Germline assignment: CDR1 SGDLS and CDR2 YYNGEE. The junction had 10 bases not matched to a gene; V was cut back by 3 bases and J by 3 bases. The CDR3 has 16 residues. CDR3 in amino acids: CASSAPGGTGEETQYF. The CDR3 DNA reads as TGTGCCAGCAGCGCGCCAGGCGGGACAGGCGAAGAGACCCAGTACTTC. The full variable domain, in which reference TRBV9 and TRBJ2-5 provide the parts outside the CDR3, is DSGVTQTPKHLITATGQRVTLRCSPRSGDLSVYWYQQSLDQGLQFLIQYYNGEERAKGNILERFSAQQFPDLHSELNLSSLELGDSALYFCASSAPGGTGEETQYFGPGTRLLVL.